This entry concerns a single T cell receptor (beta chain). The data derive from a study of blood T cell repertoires in COVID-19. CDR1 is SGHDT, CDR2 YYEEEE, per germline. The CDR3 spans 14 residues. The germline V and J ends were trimmed by 4 bases and 4 bases, with 14 bases remaining between them. As handled by the study authors: How many nucleated cells were present was estimated from reference gene primer amplification. Some clones are missing from TCRdb's copy, which holds only in-frame ones; the method was immunoSEQ multiplex PCR. V, J and clone size were drawn from that table, and D and trimming were deduced from the DNA. The sample has about 170,000 clones; roughly 85% are singletons. Self-reported history from a screening survey and questionnaire set each donor's cohort. Recovery meant two consecutive negative NP/OP PCR tests, professional clearance, or resolved symptoms.

The chain employs TRBV5-6 and TRBJ1-2; D perhaps matches TRBD1 (6 bases). The specimen was PBMCs or T cells enriched from blood (not recorded which). The clonotype was recovered from a woman between 50 and 59 years old who had recovered from COVID-19. The CDR3 loop reads CASSAQGNPYGYTF. In nucleotides, the CDR3 is TGTGCCAGCAGCGCACAGGGTAACCCCTATGGCTACACCTTC. The variable domain in full, completed from reference TRBV5-6 and TRBJ1-2, reads DAGVTQSPTHLIKTRGQQVTLRCSPKSGHDTVSWYQQALGQGPQFIFQYYEEEERQRGNFPDRFSGHQFPNYSSELNVNALLLGDSALYLCASSAQGNPYGYTFGSGTRLTVV.